This is a list of T cell receptor beta chains from one sample in a study of blood T cell repertoires in COVID-19. Sequenced by immunoSEQ multiplex PCR; TCRdb stores in-frame clones only, minus some. Here the sample spans some 99,000 clones, 83% being singletons. The source material was peripheral blood. Receptors were obtained from a woman aged 60-75 years with acute or convalescent COVID-19. The conserved cysteine and the conserved F or W are not part of the CDR3 here. D genes are given only for firm matches.

V gene,D gene,CDR3 protein
TRBV4-3,TRBD1,ASRAGDSYQPQH
TRBV3-1/TRBV3-2,TRBD2,ASSPTSGGTDTQY
TRBV3-1/TRBV3-2,TRBD2,ASSQGTSLLNSYNEQF
TRBV11-2,TRBD2,ASSLEGGRSRKQF
TRBV28,NA,ASRRQLNTEAF
TRBV30,NA,AWSDTGKNAKLF
TRBV2,TRBD2,ASSAPRGVLYEQY
TRBV19,NA,ASSMSGWVNQPQH
TRBV5-5,TRBD1,ASSLGGQGVNYGYT
TRBV24-1,NA,ATSDYRGGGYT
TRBV15,NA,ATSLSVDGYT
TRBV24-1,NA,ATSDPGRGTYNSPLH
TRBV7-6,TRBD2,ASTGLAGGYNEQF
TRBV5-3,NA,AKWGRFQPQH
TRBV9,NA,ASSPPRGIAF
TRBV30,NA,AWSISSNTEAF
TRBV27,NA,ASSLDGGWGNQPQH
TRBV30,NA,AWTGDTDTQY
TRBV5-1,NA,ASSLEGSNEKLF
TRBV20-1,NA,SARSPDTQY
TRBV9,NA,ASSVGAEMNTEAF
TRBV5-1,NA,ASSRTGTSGNTIY
TRBV5-1,NA,ASSDPQGGDTQY
TRBV19,TRBD1,ASSRTGTGGIYGYT
TRBV27,TRBD2,ASSLLAGGPYEQY
TRBV30,TRBD1,AWGKDRRHEQY
TRBV3-1/TRBV3-2,NA,ASNGMNTGELF
TRBV5-1,TRBD1,ASSPWTGPRGDTQY
TRBV28,TRBD1,ASSSGTVNQPQH
TRBV5-1,TRBD2,ASSLSFTSGNGEQF
TRBV10-3,TRBD1,AISESGQGRQPQH
TRBV4-3,TRBD1,ASSQGTGSETQY
TRBV7-3,TRBD2,ASSLTGASGRGADTQY
TRBV7-3,TRBD1,ASSYRDRGNQPQH
TRBV7-9,NA,ASSLYETQY
TRBV5-1,NA,ASSLGDIDGYT
TRBV30,TRBD1,AWTPTGYGTEAF
TRBV7-2,TRBD2,ASRPKLAGVGEQF
TRBV15,NA,ATWAGLSNQPQH
TRBV24-1,TRBD1,ATSNTGGETQY
TRBV7-2,NA,ASSFRGDNEKLF
TRBV2,NA,ASSEQAPAIYGYT
TRBV25-1,NA,ASSDFGPEETQY
TRBV19,NA,ASSPQTGKAGDTQY